This TCR beta chain was found in a study of blood T cell repertoires in COVID-19. Study summary: The United States, Italy and Spain provided the acute and convalescent COVID-19 samples. PBMCs, B-cell-depleted T cells, or T cells provided the cDNA or gDNA that made up the material.

Germline V gives CDR1 SGHVS, CDR2 FNYEAQ. The CDR3 totals 15 residues. Trimming took off 1 base at V and 1 base at J, with 7 bases between the two ends. Authors' data handling: For nucleated cells, counts were estimated from reference gene primer amplification. Some clones are missing from TCRdb's copy, which holds only in-frame ones; the method was immunoSEQ multiplex PCR. The D gene and trimming were derived from the DNA, and the V and J assignments and clone size from that table. The sample records about 130,000 clones, about 85% being singletons. This clone was picked up a small number of times. V usage is TRBV7-6 and J usage is TRBJ2-2; D gene unclear. Sequenced input: peripheral blood. The clonotype comes from a man in his forties with active or convalescent COVID-19. CDR3 DNA sequence: TGTGCCAGCAGCTTAGGACATTGGAACACCGGGGAGCTGTTTTTT. It codes for CASSLGHWNTGELFF.